The clone carrying this T cell receptor beta chain was seen repeatedly, ten times or more. Its specificity is unknown. Germline lookup yields CDR1 ENHRY and CDR2 SYGVKD. Trimming cost V 4 bases and J 1 base; bases outside gene matches: 10. CDR3 length: 17 amino acids. The sample comes from a study of CD8 T cells in ankylosing spondylitis. Whole-study results and caveats: What seemed typical of ankylosing spondylitis blood was a TCR beta motif built from roughly eight highly homologous variants. Earlier work had already found some motif variants in reactive arthritis synovial fluid and blood.

Scientists made TCR beta libraries using quantitative 5'-RACE with molecular barcodes. One entry per CDR3 protein results from TCRdb running MiXCR on the 5' RACE reads. This table has about 130,000 distinct CDR3 sequences, 6% to 8% appearing once. The chain joins TRBV10-3 to TRBJ2-5; 9 bases match TRBD2. The TCR sequence derives from a female donor with ankylosing spondylitis or in good health (not recorded which). Sequenced: blood, either unsorted or a sorted T cell fraction (not recorded which). The DNA for the CDR3 is TGTGCCATCAGTGGCGGGGGGGGGCTTTCATCCCAAGAGACCCAGTACTTC. Translated, it gives CAISGGGGLSSQETQYF.